This T cell receptor (beta chain) is from a study of Ad26.COV2.S vaccination and SARS-CoV-2 variants. Study overall: By the intramuscular route, Ad26.COV2.S was given once, or twice 56 days apart.

Treatment described: about 20 received Ad26.COV2.S at low or high dose, single or two shots; roughly five received placebo; per-sample allocation not given. Samples came from day 63 after the first vaccine or placebo injection. This CDR3 spans 15 amino acids. V was pared by 3 bases and J by 8 bases, with 14 bases between. The germline V gene encodes CDR1 MNHEY and CDR2 SMNVEV (reference sequence). Sequenced by immunoSEQ multiplex PCR; TCRdb stores in-frame clones only, minus some. This sample has around 300,000 clones, with less than 90% found just once. Source: peripheral blood, taken in a trial of Ad26.COV2.S vaccine versus placebo. The chain uses TRBV27 and TRBJ1-6, with a tentative D call TRBD1 (6 bases). The receptor's source is a person aged 18-60 years who received the Ad26.COV2.S COVID-19 vaccine or a placebo. DNA for the CDR3: TGTGCCAGCAGTTTCATCAGGGGAAAAGATTCACCCCTCCACTTT. Translated: CASSFIRGKDSPLHF.